This T cell receptor (beta chain) came from a study of control samples from healthy donors and cancer patients. The CDR3 is made up of 19 amino acids. Germline loops: CDR1 GTSNPN, CDR2 SVGIG (reference sequence). V shed 3 bases, J shed 2 bases, and the junction held 13 bases outside the gene matches. Clones were read by immunoSEQ multiplex PCR, and TCRdb kept only the in-frame ones, dropping some. The sample yields tens of thousands of clones, just under 90% seen once. This clone showed up just once. Sample: blood. This clonotype was obtained from a man in his forties or fifties in good health. The chain combines TRBV30 with TRBJ2-3; 14 bases map to TRBD2. CDR3 nucleotide sequence: TGTGCCTGGAGGGGACTAGCGGGGGAGCCATTACCTGCCACAGATACGCAGTATTTT. Residues: CAWRGLAGEPLPATDTQYF.